These 10 T cell receptor beta chains share one sample of origin, sequenced in a study of regulatory T cells in long-lasting Graves disease. Regarding time point: newly diagnosed GD, antithyroid drugs for less than 3 months. Preparation of the TCR library used RNA extracted from PBMCs. To make TCR beta libraries, researchers used iRepertoire HTBI primers and Arm-PCR of CDR3 regions. From the multiplex PCR reads, TCRdb called clonotypes with MiXCR, one entry per CDR3 protein. The sample contains more than 300,000 distinct CDR3 sequences, less than 20% of which appear only once. The specimen was peripheral blood mononuclear cells (PBMCs), collected at new diagnosis, from a patient treated with antithyroid drugs. The receptors originated from a female donor with Graves disease.

J is TRBJ2-5 and V is TRBV6-1; D is undetermined. The CDR3 extends over 13 amino acids. Per germline, CDR1 MNHNS and CDR2 SASEGT. Trimming removed 6 bases at V and 5 bases at J, with 13 bases between. CDR3: CASRLTEIETQYF. In nucleotides, the CDR3 is TGTGCCAGCAGGCTGACGGAGATTGAGACCCAGTACTTC.

This clonotype was recorded at least ten times. The chain employs TRBV6-4 and TRBJ2-3; TRBD2 is a possible D gene (6 bases). Germline CDR1 reads MRHNA; CDR2 reads SNTAGT. The V end lost 4 bases, the J end lost 2 bases, and 10 bases lay between the germline ends. The CDR3 runs 14 residues. CDR3 residues: CASSVGGITDTQYF. As DNA, the CDR3 is TGTGCCAGCAGTGTTGGCGGGATCACAGATACGCAGTATTTT.

This clonotype was found a few times. V and J are TRBV20-1 and TRBJ1-2; no firm D call. This CDR3 has 13 residues. Germline CDR1 reads DFQATT; CDR2 reads SNEGSKA (reference sequence). V lost 4 bases and J lost 3, with 12 bases in between. The CDR3 is CSATTGNHYGYTF. Written as DNA, the CDR3 is TGCAGTGCTACCACGGGGAACCACTATGGCTACACCTTC.

A word on this clonotype: A much larger clone sits a single nucleotide away, making a read error possible. The chain couples TRBV7-2 to TRBJ2-3, with D maybe TRBD2 (6 bases). The CDR3 contains 16 residues. The germline CDR1 and CDR2 sequences are SGHTA and FQGNSA. In DNA, the CDR3 is TGTGCCAGCAGCTTTGTAGCGGCGGGACCCCTCTACGAGCAGTGCTTC. This translates into CASSFVAAGPLYEQCF.

This clonotype was counted many times. The chain uses TRBV28 and TRBJ2-7; D may be TRBD2 (6 bases). V gave up 6 bases and J gave up 1 base, with 10 bases separating them. Germline CDR1 is MDHEN and CDR2 is SYDVKM. The length of the CDR3 is 13 residues. DNA of the CDR3: TGTGCCAGCAGCTTGGGACTTTCCTACGAGCAGTACTTC. This gives the protein CASSLGLSYEQYF.

The J gene is TRBJ2-1, the V gene TRBV11-2; 10 bases map to TRBD2. The CDR3 extends over 14 amino acids. The trim removed 2 bases at V and 6 bases at J, leaving 1 base unmatched. Germline CDR1 reads SGHAT; CDR2 reads FQNNGV. The CDR3 loop reads CASSLRTSGNEQFF. The CDR3 DNA reads as TGTGCCAGCAGCTTACGGACTAGCGGCAATGAGCAGTTCTTC. Full variable domain (rest looked up from reference TRBV11-2 and TRBJ2-1): EAGVAQSPRYKIIEKRQSVAFWCNPISGHATLYWYQQILGQGPKLLIQFQNNGVVDDSQLPKDRFSAERLKGVDSTLKIQPAKLEDSAVYLCASSLRTSGNEQFFGPGTRLTVL.

This clonotype was detected ten times or more. J is TRBJ2-1 and V is TRBV3-1, with 8 bases aligning to TRBD2. J lost 8 bases, V lost 5 bases, and 8 bases had no gene match. This CDR3 has 14 residues. CDR1 and CDR2 (germline): LGHDT, YNNKEL (reference sequence). The CDR3 spells CASSYAGGADEQFF. The CDR3 DNA follows: TGTGCCAGCAGCTACGCCGGGGGGGCGGATGAGCAGTTCTTC.

The chain has TRBV2 and TRBJ2-7; TRBD2 might be the D (5 bases). V lost 1 base, J lost 4 bases, and 8 bases lay in between. The germline V gene encodes CDR1 SNHLY and CDR2 FYNNEI. This CDR3 is 13 amino acids long. In DNA form, the CDR3 reads TGTGCCAGCAGTGAAGGGGGAGTGTACGAGCAGTACTTC. Residues: CASSEGGVYEQYF.

The table lists this clonotype with many counts. The chain uses TRBV13 and TRBJ2-4; possible D gene TRBD2, 6 bases. This CDR3 contains 16 residues. V dropped 5 bases and J dropped 9 bases, with 23 bases sitting between them. Per the germline V gene, CDR1 is PRHDT and CDR2 is FYEKMQ (reference sequence). CDR3: CASSEMSSAKVGIQYF. The CDR3 DNA reads TGTGCCAGCAGCGAGATGTCTAGCGCTAAGGTGGGCATTCAGTACTTC. Full variable domain (missing parts from reference TRBV13 and TRBJ2-4): AAGVIQSPRHLIKEKRETATLKCYPIPRHDTVYWYQQGPGQDPQFLISFYEKMQSDKGSIPDRFSAQQFSDYHSELNMSSLELGDSALYFCASSEMSSAKVGIQYFGAGTRLSVL.

This clonotype was observed at least ten times. The genes are TRBV3-1 and TRBJ1-2; 7 bases match TRBD1. This CDR3 region has 15 residues. Germline loops: CDR1 LGHDT, CDR2 YNNKEL (reference sequence). V dropped 5 bases and J dropped 1; count of bases not matched to a gene: 7. CDR3 loop: CASSEAWDSNYGYTF. CDR3 nucleotides: TGTGCCAGCAGCGAAGCCTGGGACAGTAACTATGGCTACACCTTC.